Given below is one T cell receptor (beta chain) in context. This record belongs to a study of blood T cell repertoires in COVID-19. Study at large: PBMCs, B-cell-depleted T cells, or T cells provided the cDNA or gDNA that made up the material.

The V gene end was trimmed by 0 bases and the J gene end by 5 bases; junction bases not matched to a gene: 6. From germline, CDR1 is SGHKS and CDR2 YYEKEE (reference sequence). There are 15 residues in the CDR3. The repertoire was sequenced with immunoSEQ multiplex PCR; TCRdb's copy has only in-frame clones and lacks some. There are around 130,000 clones in the sample; approximately 92% occur only once, and around 30% lies in the top ten. The TCR was taken from a man between 65 and 85 years old with active or convalescent COVID-19. Sequenced material: peripheral blood. This chain links TRBV5-5 with TRBJ1-1; 8 nucleotides align to TRBD1. CDR3 sequence reads: CASSLVRTGLTEAFF. The CDR3 DNA is TGTGCCAGCAGCTTGGTAAGGACAGGGTTGACTGAAGCTTTCTTT. Full variable domain (outside the CDR3, taken from reference TRBV5-5 and TRBJ1-1): DAGVTQSPTHLIKTRGQQVTLRCSPISGHKSVSWYQQVLGQGPQFIFQYYEKEERGRGNFPDRFSARQFPNYSSELNVNALLLGDSALYLCASSLVRTGLTEAFFGQGTRLTVV.